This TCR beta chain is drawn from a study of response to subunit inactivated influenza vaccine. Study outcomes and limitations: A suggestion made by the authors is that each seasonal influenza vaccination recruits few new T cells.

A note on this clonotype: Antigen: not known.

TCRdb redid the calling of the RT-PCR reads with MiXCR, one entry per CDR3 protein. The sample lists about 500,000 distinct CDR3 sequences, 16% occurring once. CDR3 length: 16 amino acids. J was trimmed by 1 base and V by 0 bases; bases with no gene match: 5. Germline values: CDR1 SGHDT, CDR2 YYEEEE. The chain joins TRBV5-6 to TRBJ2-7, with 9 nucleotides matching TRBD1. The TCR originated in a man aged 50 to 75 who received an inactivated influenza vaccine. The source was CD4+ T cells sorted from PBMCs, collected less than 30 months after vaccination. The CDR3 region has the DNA TGTGCCAGCAGCTTGGCCGGGACAGGGCTATCCTACGAGCAGTACTTC. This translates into CASSLAGTGLSYEQYF.